A single sample gave rise to the 32 T cell receptor beta chains below, sequenced in a study of cytomegalovirus exposure and HLA in healthy donors. In the PCR, 60 Vbeta and 13 Jbeta primers were used. Profiling relied on immunoSEQ multiplex PCR, and the TCRdb table lists in-frame clones only, not all of them. The sample yields about 170,000 clones, around 80% seen once. Source material: PBMCs. The receptors come from a woman aged 45-60 years in good health and CMV-seronegative.

V gene TRBV28 combines with J gene TRBJ1-5; perhaps TRBD1 as D (6 bases). Trimming stripped 6 bases from V and 5 bases from J, with 20 bases between. This CDR3 is 16 amino acids long. Germline-derived CDR1 and CDR2 are MDHEN and SYDVKM. CDR3 sequence reads: CASRLQGYGRDQPQHF. The CDR3 nucleotides are TGTGCCAGCAGGCTACAGGGATACGGCAGAGATCAGCCCCAGCATTTT.

The V and J genes are TRBV6-5 and TRBJ2-3; a weak D match, TRBD1 (5 bases). CDR1 and CDR2 (germline): MNHEY, SVGAGI. The ends were cut back, 10 bases at V and 1 base at J, with 12 bases in the middle. The CDR3 spans 13 residues. The CDR3 sequence is CAISQGGTDTQYF. In nucleotides, the CDR3 is TGTGCCATCTCACAAGGGGGCACAGATACGCAGTATTTT.

This chain links TRBV30 with TRBJ2-3; TRBD2 aligns across 15 bases. Germline V lookup: CDR1 GTSNPN, CDR2 SVGIG (reference sequence). The CDR3 loop spans 17 amino acids. Trimming cost V 3 bases and J 5 bases; bases outside gene matches: 9. CDR3 nucleotide sequence: TGTGCCTGGAGCCTCGGACTAGCGGGGGGGCGGGGAGATACGCAGTATTTT. Its protein is CAWSLGLAGGRGDTQYF.

This clone has a handful of counts. The chain employs TRBV6-1 and TRBJ1-4, with TRBD1 identical over 7 bases. V gave up 6 bases and J gave up 7 bases; unmatched junction bases: 8. Germline V lookup: CDR1 MNHNS, CDR2 SASEGT. This CDR3 has 14 residues. The CDR3 reads CASSLVGDSEKLFF. The CDR3 nucleotides are TGTGCCAGCAGCCTGGTAGGGGACAGTGAAAAACTGTTTTTT.

This chain joins TRBV19 and TRBJ2-5; perhaps TRBD2 as D (6 bases). The J call may be faulty, since TRBJ2-7 better matches the DNA end. The CDR3 consists of 14 residues. CDR1 is LNHDA, CDR2 SQIVND, per germline (reference sequence). The CDR3, as DNA: TGTGCCAGTAGTCCTTGGGGGGTGTCCCACGAGCAGTACTTC. Translation gives CASSPWGVSHEQYF.

This sequence joins TRBV18 and TRBJ1-2, with TRBD1 as a possible D gene (5 bases). The CDR3 length is 15 residues. Trimming shortened V by 2 bases and J by 4 bases, and 14 bases separated the two germline ends. CDR1 and CDR2 from the germline V gene are KGHSH and LQKENI. CDR3 bases: TGTGCCAGCTCACCAGGATGGTCGGGGGGCTATGGCTACACCTTC. This sequence encodes CASSPGWSGGYGYTF.

This chain connects TRBV2 to TRBJ1-4, with no clear D. In germline, CDR1 is SNHLY, CDR2 FYNNEI. The CDR3 consists of 16 residues. V gave up 5 bases and J gave up 0 bases, with 13 bases separating them. CDR3 residues: CASSKELVATNEKLFF. CDR3 nucleotides: TGTGCCAGCAGTAAAGAGCTAGTTGCAACTAATGAAAAACTGTTTTTT.

The CDR3 is CASSTGSDTQYF. The CDR3 nucleotides read TGTGCCAGCAGCACAGGGTCCGATACGCAGTATTTT. This chain uses TRBV21-1 with TRBJ2-3; TRBD1 is the table's D call, not checked against the DNA. TRBV21-1 is an annotated pseudogene. The CDR3 spans 12 residues.

The chain links TRBV11-3 to TRBJ2-2, with 8 nucleotides matching TRBD1. This CDR3 comprises 16 residues. Germline V gene sequence: CDR1 SGHNT, CDR2 YENEEA. V gave up 5 bases and J gave up 0 bases; unmatched junction bases: 5. The chain's CDR3 is CASSPDRVTNTGELFF. The DNA for the CDR3 is TGTGCCAGCAGCCCGGACAGGGTCACGAACACCGGGGAGCTGTTTTTT.

The chain links TRBV15 to TRBJ2-7; no reliable D call. This CDR3 comprises 13 residues. V was pared by 3 bases and J by 4 bases, with 10 bases between. Germline values: CDR1 LNHNV, CDR2 YYDKDF (reference sequence). The CDR3 DNA reads as TGTGCCACCAGCAGGGATTGGGCTTACGAGCAGTACTTC. It specifies CATSRDWAYEQYF.

This chain joins TRBV28 and TRBJ2-7; no clear D gene. The CDR3 has 12 residues. The ends were cut back, 4 bases at V and 1 base at J, with 5 bases in the middle. Germline V lookup: CDR1 MDHEN, CDR2 SYDVKM. CDR3 sequence (DNA): TGTGCCAGCAGTTCAAATTCCTACGAGCAGTACTTC. The encoded protein is CASSSNSYEQYF.

The chain joins TRBV28 to TRBJ1-2, with TRBD1 as a possible D gene (6 bases). V lost 2 bases and J 7 bases, leaving 8 bases between the germline ends. The CDR3 runs 12 residues. CDR1 is MDHEN and CDR2 is SYDVKM in the germline V gene. CDR3 in amino acids: CASSLGTSGYTF. DNA of the CDR3: TGTGCCAGCAGTTTAGGGACAAGTGGCTACACCTTC.

The rearrangement uses TRBV7-2 and TRBJ1-2; D gene unclear. Germline V CDR1 and CDR2: SGHTA, FQGNSA. Trimming stripped 1 base from V and 8 bases from J, with 11 bases between. The CDR3 loop spans 13 amino acids. CDR3 amino acids: CASSLGSSRGYTF. DNA of the CDR3: TGTGCCAGCAGCTTAGGCTCTTCGCGGGGCTACACCTTC.

J is TRBJ1-5 and V is TRBV7-9; D uncertain. V gave up 5 bases and J gave up 4 bases, with 12 bases separating them. This CDR3 has 14 residues. The germline V gene has CDR1 SEHNR and CDR2 FQNEAQ (reference sequence). Here the CDR3 DNA reads TGTGCCAGCAGCCCGAGGGCCGATAATCAGCCCCAGCATTTT. Translation gives CASSPRADNQPQHF.

On this clone itself: Sequence at one end of the junction differs from germline and may be a read error. The gene calls are TRBV7-7 and TRBJ2-1; perhaps TRBD2 as D (6 bases). The CDR3 has 16 amino acids. The germline V gene encodes CDR1 SSHAT and CDR2 FNYEAQ (reference sequence). This CDR3 reads CASSLGRAGTGDEQFF. CDR3 bases: TGTGCTAGCAGCTTGGGACGGGCAGGGACTGGAGATGAGCAGTTCTTC.

The CDR3 region has the DNA TGTGCCAGCAGTGTATCGGCAGGTGGCTACACCTTC. Translated, it gives CASSVSAGGYTF. The chain is built from TRBV2 and TRBJ1-2; D is uncertain. The germline V gene has CDR1 SNHLY and CDR2 FYNNEI. The V gene lost 4 bases and the J gene lost 7 bases, with 10 bases spanning the gap. The CDR3 is made up of 12 amino acids. The whole variable domain, remainder taken from reference TRBV2 and TRBJ1-2, is EPEVTQTPSHQVTQMGQEVILRCVPISNHLYFYWYRQILGQKVEFLVSFYNNEISEKSEIFDDQFSVERPDGSNFTLKIRSTKLEDSAMYFCASSVSAGGYTFGSGTRLTVV.

V usage is TRBV6-1 and J usage is TRBJ2-7; 7 bases are a match to TRBD1. Germline loops: CDR1 MNHNS, CDR2 SASEGT. The trim removed 4 bases at V and 3 bases at J, leaving 0 bases unmatched. This CDR3 region has 12 residues. The CDR3 is CASSGQGYEQYF. The CDR3 DNA sequence: TGTGCCAGCAGTGGACAGGGCTACGAGCAGTACTTC.

V is TRBV15 and J is TRBJ2-1, with 7 bases aligning to TRBD2. The length of the CDR3 is 15 residues. J lost 2 bases, V lost 8 bases, and 9 bases had no gene match. The germline V gene has CDR1 LNHNV and CDR2 YYDKDF (reference sequence). The CDR3 is CATSLDGGTYNEQFF. The CDR3 DNA sequence: TGTGCCACCTCCCTGGACGGGGGGACCTACAATGAGCAGTTCTTC.

The chain recombines TRBV5-1 with TRBJ2-6, with D perhaps matching TRBD2 (6 bases). There are 15 residues in the CDR3. Germline-derived CDR1 and CDR2 are SGHRS and YFSETQ. V was cut by 7 bases and J by 2 bases, with 13 bases left in between. CDR3 amino acids: CASGGKDTGANVLTF. As DNA, the CDR3 is TGCGCCAGCGGAGGGAAGGATACTGGGGCCAACGTCCTGACTTTC.

The genes are TRBV5-1 and TRBJ2-3; possibly TRBD1 for D (6 bases). Trimming pared 3 bases from V and 0 bases from J, leaving 8 bases between. CDR3 length: 14 amino acids. Germline lookup yields CDR1 SGHRS and CDR2 YFSETQ. CDR3 nucleotides: TGCGCCAGCAGCTGGGACACTAGCACAGATACGCAGTATTTT. Amino acid sequence: CASSWDTSTDTQYF.

The rearrangement links TRBV14 to TRBJ2-1; 8 nucleotides agree with TRBD1. This CDR3 region has 11 residues. CDR1 and CDR2 (germline): SGHDN, FVKESK. The trim removed 6 bases at V and 10 bases at J, leaving 2 bases unmatched. Here the CDR3 DNA reads TGTGCCAGCAGTGACAGGGGCGAGCAGTTCTTC. Its translation is CASSDRGEQFF.

This clone occurred a few times. The chain recombines TRBV28 with TRBJ2-1, with TRBD2 matching over 15 bases. J was trimmed by 8 bases and V by 4 bases; bases with no gene match: 12. The germline V gene has CDR1 MDHEN and CDR2 SYDVKM. This CDR3 contains 18 residues. The CDR3: CASSSLGGGLAGGYEQFF. The CDR3 bases are TGTGCCAGCAGTTCTTTGGGAGGGGGACTAGCGGGGGGCTATGAGCAGTTCTTC.

The V call is TRBV28, the J call TRBJ2-1, with D perhaps matching TRBD2 (5 bases). The CDR3 has 14 residues. The germline V and J ends were trimmed by 5 bases and 6 bases, with 14 bases remaining between them. The germline CDR1 and CDR2 sequences are MDHEN and SYDVKM. The CDR3 nucleotides are TGTGCCAGCAGTGCCTCGTCTAGCTCCAATGAGCAGTTCTTC. Encoded protein: CASSASSSSNEQFF.

This sequence joins TRBV2 and TRBJ2-2; no clear D gene. The CDR3 is made up of 13 amino acids. V lost 8 bases and J lost 1, with 8 bases in between. Germline-derived CDR1 and CDR2 are SNHLY and FYNNEI. The chain's CDR3 is CASPTENTGELFF. The CDR3 DNA is TGTGCCAGCCCGACTGAGAACACCGGGGAGCTGTTTTTT.

CDR3 in DNA: TGTGCCAGCAGCTCCTACAGGACAGATCGAAGCTCCTACAATGAGCAGTTCTTC. The encoded protein is CASSSYRTDRSSYNEQFF. The chain carries TRBV7-9 and TRBJ2-1, with D possibly matching TRBD1 (6 bases). Trimming removed 4 bases at V and 0 bases at J, with 19 bases between. CDR3 length: 18 residues. Germline CDR1 and CDR2: SEHNR and FQNEAQ (reference sequence).

The rearrangement joins TRBV5-1 to TRBJ2-1; weak D call: TRBD2 (7 bases). CDR3 length equals 18 residues. Deletions cut 4 bases from V and 6 bases from J, with 26 bases between. Germline V gives CDR1 SGHRS, CDR2 YFSETQ. The CDR3 region has the DNA TGCGCCAGCAGCACCTCCTCACAACAGGGAGGGGGAAGCAATGAGCAGTTCTTC. This translates into CASSTSSQQGGGSNEQFF.

V and J are TRBV18 and TRBJ1-2; D might be TRBD1 (5 bases). The germline V and J ends were trimmed by 9 bases and 0 bases, with 11 bases remaining between them. This CDR3 has 13 amino acids. Looked up from germline, CDR1 is KGHSH and CDR2 is LQKENI. CDR3 amino acids: CASSQGANYGYTF. The CDR3 DNA is TGTGCCAGTTCCCAAGGGGCTAACTATGGCTACACCTTC.

The genes are TRBV30 and TRBJ1-6; 10 bases align to TRBD1. The germline gives CDR1 GTSNPN, CDR2 SVGIG (reference sequence). CDR3 length equals 13 residues. J gave up 9 bases and V 5 bases, and 4 bases lay outside the gene matches. The CDR3 spells CAWGTGAISPLHF. As DNA, the CDR3 is TGTGCCTGGGGGACAGGGGCCATTTCACCCCTCCACTTT.

This clone was counted a single time. The chain uses TRBV2 and TRBJ2-1; D may be TRBD2 (7 bases). V lost 11 bases to trimming and J lost 0 bases, with 14 bases between them. Germline CDR1 and CDR2: SNHLY and FYNNEI. The CDR3 covers 14 residues. The CDR3 loop is CAWGASGSYNEQFF. As DNA, the CDR3 is TGTGCCTGGGGGGCTAGCGGCTCCTACAATGAGCAGTTCTTC.

V is TRBV19 and J is TRBJ1-5; the match to TRBD1 covers 8 bases. V lost 6 bases, J lost 5 bases, and 6 bases stayed unmatched. Looked up from germline, CDR1 is LNHDA and CDR2 is SQIVND (reference sequence). The CDR3 consists of 14 residues. The CDR3, as DNA: TGTGCCAGTAGGGGGACAGGCCGCTATCAGCCCCAGCATTTT. Residues: CASRGTGRYQPQHF.

The chain is built from TRBV7-3 and TRBJ2-5, with D possibly matching TRBD2 (5 bases). Between the trimmed V and J ends, which lost 5 bases and 5 bases, there was a span of 12 bases. The CDR3 covers 13 residues. Germline V gene lookup returns CDR1 SGHTA and CDR2 FQGTGA. CDR3: CASSLDSGETQYF. The CDR3 bases are TGTGCCAGCAGCCTTGACTCGGGGGAGACCCAGTACTTC.

This chain connects TRBV9 to TRBJ2-2; TRBD2 matches 10 bases. This CDR3 comprises 15 residues. With V trimmed by 1 base and J by 4 bases, 1 base remained unmatched. CDR1 and CDR2 (germline): SGDLS, YYNGEE. CDR3 sequence reads: CASSVLAGVTGELFF. The CDR3 bases are TGTGCCAGCAGCGTACTAGCGGGAGTCACCGGGGAGCTGTTTTTT.